Presented here are 10 T cell receptor beta chains from one specimen sequenced in a study of Tregs in tolerant kidney transplant recipients. The protocol was immunoSEQ multiplex PCR, while the TCRdb copy is restricted to in-frame clones and leaves out a portion. The sample holds some 70,000 clones, roughly 84% seen once. Source material: CD4+ T cells from blood. The receptors originated from a human donor in good health.

This sequence joins TRBV10-3 and TRBJ1-6, with TRBD1 identical over 10 bases. In germline, CDR1 is ENHRY, CDR2 SYGVKD. The V segment lost 4 bases and the J segment 7 bases; nucleotides outside the gene matches: 1. The CDR3 loop spans 14 amino acids. In DNA form, the CDR3 reads TGTGCCATCAGTGGACAGGGGGCCAATTCACCCCTCCACTTT. It encodes CAISGQGANSPLHF.

The CDR3 protein is CASQSGTGKLFF. CDR3 coding DNA: TGTGCCAGCCAATCCGGGACAGGAAAACTGTTTTTT. This chain uses TRBV6-5 with TRBJ1-4; 8 bases agree with TRBD1. Per the germline V gene, CDR1 is MNHEY and CDR2 is SVGAGI. V trimming: 8 bases; J trimming: 10 bases; junction bases outside the gene matches: 6. This CDR3 is built from 12 residues.

The CDR3 reads CASSPRLAVRDTQYF. In nucleotides, the CDR3 is TGCGCCAGCAGCCCGCGACTAGCGGTTAGGGATACGCAGTATTTT. The chain employs TRBV4-1 and TRBJ2-3; 9 nucleotides align to TRBD2. From germline, CDR1 is MGHRA and CDR2 YSYEKL. The V segment lost 4 bases and the J segment 6 bases; nucleotides outside the gene matches: 8. There are 15 residues in the CDR3.

The chain employs TRBV14 and TRBJ1-1, with D unclear. The V end was cut by 4 bases, the J end by 0 bases, with 6 bases between. The CDR3 extends over 13 amino acids. Germline V lookup: CDR1 SGHDN, CDR2 FVKESK. The chain's CDR3 is CASSRIMNTEAFF. CDR3 DNA: TGTGCCAGCAGCCGGATCATGAACACTGAAGCTTTCTTT.

The V and J genes are TRBV11-2 and TRBJ2-5, with D possibly being TRBD2 (5 bases). The CDR3 has 13 amino acids. Germline V CDR1 and CDR2: SGHAT, FQNNGV. Trimming took off 1 base at V and 4 bases at J, with 7 bases between the two ends. CDR3 nucleotides: TGTGCCAGCAGCTTAGGAGGGCGAGAGACCCAGTACTTC. Amino acids: CASSLGGRETQYF.

The chain joins TRBV7-2 to TRBJ2-5; 9 bases fit TRBD2. The junction had 9 bases not matched to a gene; V was cut back by 2 bases and J by 5 bases. Germline CDR1 SGHTA, CDR2 FQGNSA. CDR3 length: 16 residues. In nucleotides, the CDR3 is TGTGCCAGCAGCTTATTAGGCGGGGGGGCCGGGGAGACCCAGTACTTC. It codes for CASSLLGGGAGETQYF.

This rearrangement joins TRBV7-9 to TRBJ1-1; 9 bases are a match to TRBD1. Germline assignment: CDR1 SEHNR and CDR2 FQNEAQ (reference sequence). J was trimmed by 3 bases and V by 5 bases; bases with no gene match: 7. This CDR3 has 15 residues. In DNA form, the CDR3 reads TGTGCCAGCAGCCCGGGGACAGGGTTTCACACTGAAGCTTTCTTT. Translating it yields CASSPGTGFHTEAFF.

This clone was observed once. The chain carries TRBV6-1 and TRBJ2-7; no clear D. Trimming shortened V by 10 bases and J by 3 bases, and 19 bases separated the two germline ends. The CDR3 spans 14 residues. Germline lookup yields CDR1 MNHNS and CDR2 SASEGT. CDR3 sequence: CATARRGSFYEQYF. In nucleotides, the CDR3 is TGTGCCACCGCAAGGCGTGGTAGCTTCTACGAGCAGTACTTC.

The genes are TRBV7-2 and TRBJ2-2; D is undetermined. CDR3 length: 14 residues. V lost 6 bases and J 3 bases, leaving 11 bases between the germline ends. Germline assignment: CDR1 SGHTA and CDR2 FQGNSA. CDR3 nucleotide sequence: TGTGCCAGCAGGGTCGACTGGGACACCGGGGAGCTGTTTTTT. It translates to CASRVDWDTGELFF.

The CDR3 loop is CASWDGNEKLFF. In DNA, the CDR3 is TGTGCCAGTTGGGACGGGAATGAAAAACTGTTTTTT. This chain connects TRBV6-6 to TRBJ1-4, with TRBD1 as a possible D gene (5 bases). The V end lost 9 bases, the J end lost 5 bases, and 10 bases lay between the germline ends. This CDR3 region has 12 residues. The germline CDR1 and CDR2 sequences are MNHNY and SVGAGI (reference sequence).